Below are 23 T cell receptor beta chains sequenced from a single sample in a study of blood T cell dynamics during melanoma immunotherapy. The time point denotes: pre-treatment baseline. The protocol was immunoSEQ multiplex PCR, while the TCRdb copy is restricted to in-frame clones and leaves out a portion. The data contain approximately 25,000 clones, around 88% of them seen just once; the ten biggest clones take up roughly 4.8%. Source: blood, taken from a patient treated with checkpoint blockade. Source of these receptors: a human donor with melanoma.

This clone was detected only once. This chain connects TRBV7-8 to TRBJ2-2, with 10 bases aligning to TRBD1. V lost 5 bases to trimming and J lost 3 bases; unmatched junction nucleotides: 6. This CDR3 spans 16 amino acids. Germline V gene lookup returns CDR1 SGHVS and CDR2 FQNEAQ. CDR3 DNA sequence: TGTGCCAGCAGCAGAGACAGGGGGCGTGACACCGGGGAGCTGTTTTTT. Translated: CASSRDRGRDTGELFF.

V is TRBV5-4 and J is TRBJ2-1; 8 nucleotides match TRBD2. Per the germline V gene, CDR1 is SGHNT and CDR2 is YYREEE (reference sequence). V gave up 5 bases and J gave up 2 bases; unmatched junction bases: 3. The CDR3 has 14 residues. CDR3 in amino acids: CASSGTSTYNEQFF. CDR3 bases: TGTGCCAGCAGTGGGACTAGTACCTACAATGAGCAGTTCTTC.

The CDR3 loop reads CASSAEWTDQETQYF. CDR3 nucleotide sequence: TGCGCCAGCAGCGCGGAATGGACAGACCAAGAGACCCAGTACTTC. The chain has TRBV5-1 and TRBJ2-5; perhaps TRBD1 as D (6 bases). V lost 4 bases, J lost 0 bases, and 13 bases lay in between. Germline V CDR1 and CDR2: SGHRS, YFSETQ. The CDR3 consists of 15 residues. The full variable domain, rest sourced from reference TRBV5-1 and TRBJ2-5, is KAGVTQTPRYLIKTRGQQVTLSCSPISGHRSVSWYQQTPGQGLQFLFEYFSETQRNKGNFPGRFSGRQFSNSRSEMNVSTLELGDSALYLCASSAEWTDQETQYFGPGTRLLVL.

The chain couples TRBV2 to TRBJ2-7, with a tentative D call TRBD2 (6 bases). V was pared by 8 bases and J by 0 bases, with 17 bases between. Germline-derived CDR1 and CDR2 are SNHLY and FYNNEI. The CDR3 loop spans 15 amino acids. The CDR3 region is CASRTWEVTSYEQYF. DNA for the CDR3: TGTGCCAGCCGAACTTGGGAGGTAACCTCCTACGAGCAGTACTTC.

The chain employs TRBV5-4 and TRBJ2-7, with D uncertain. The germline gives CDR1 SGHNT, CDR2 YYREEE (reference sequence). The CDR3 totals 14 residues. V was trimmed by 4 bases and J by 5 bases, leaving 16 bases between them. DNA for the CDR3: TGTGCCAGCAGCGCTAAAGGCCCATGGGACGAGCAGTACTTC. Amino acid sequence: CASSAKGPWDEQYF.

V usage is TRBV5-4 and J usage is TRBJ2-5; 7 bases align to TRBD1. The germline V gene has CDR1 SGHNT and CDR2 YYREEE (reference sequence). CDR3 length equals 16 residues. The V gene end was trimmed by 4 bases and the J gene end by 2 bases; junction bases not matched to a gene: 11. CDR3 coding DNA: TGTGCCAGCAGCGACCGACAGGGCTCTAGACAAGAGACCCAGTACTTC. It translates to CASSDRQGSRQETQYF.

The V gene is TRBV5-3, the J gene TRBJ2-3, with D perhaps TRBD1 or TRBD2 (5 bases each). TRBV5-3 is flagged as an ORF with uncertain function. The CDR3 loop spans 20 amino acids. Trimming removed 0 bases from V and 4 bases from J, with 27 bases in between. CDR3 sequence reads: CARSLVASGPRDSPPDTQYF. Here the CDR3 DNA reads TGTGCCAGAAGCTTGGTAGCGTCCGGACCACGCGACAGTCCACCAGATACGCAGTATTTT.

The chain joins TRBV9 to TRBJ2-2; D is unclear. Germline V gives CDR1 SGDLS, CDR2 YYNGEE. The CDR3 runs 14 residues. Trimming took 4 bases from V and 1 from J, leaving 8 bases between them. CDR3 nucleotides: TGTGCCAGCAGCTTACACAGGAACACCGGGGAGCTGTTTTTT. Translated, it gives CASSLHRNTGELFF.

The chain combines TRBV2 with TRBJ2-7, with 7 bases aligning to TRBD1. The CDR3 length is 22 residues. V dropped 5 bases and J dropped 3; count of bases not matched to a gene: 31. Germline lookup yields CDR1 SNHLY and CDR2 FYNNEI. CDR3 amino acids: CASSLSPGQIPSLGVGYYEQYF. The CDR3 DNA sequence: TGTGCCAGCAGTTTATCACCGGGACAGATTCCTTCCCTAGGAGTGGGGTACTACGAGCAGTACTTC.

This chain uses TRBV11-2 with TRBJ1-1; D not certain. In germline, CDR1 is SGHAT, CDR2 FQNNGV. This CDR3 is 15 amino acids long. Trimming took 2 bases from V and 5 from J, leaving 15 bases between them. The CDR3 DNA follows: TGTGCCAGCAGCTTATCAGTCCGGGGAGATACTGAAGCTTTCTTT. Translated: CASSLSVRGDTEAFF.

The CDR3 here is CASSLLPDEKLFF. For the CDR3, the DNA is TGCGCCAGCAGCTTGCTCCCGGATGAAAAACTGTTTTTT. The chain employs TRBV5-1 and TRBJ1-4; D remains ambiguous. The V end lost 1 base, the J end lost 6 bases, and 7 bases lay between the germline ends. The CDR3 consists of 13 residues. The germline V gene encodes CDR1 SGHRS and CDR2 YFSETQ.

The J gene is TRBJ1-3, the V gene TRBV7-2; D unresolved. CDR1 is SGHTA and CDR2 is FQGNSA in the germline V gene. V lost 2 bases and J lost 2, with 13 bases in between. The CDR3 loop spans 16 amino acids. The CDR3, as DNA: TGTGCCAGCAGCTTATTTGGGGTAAACACTGGAAACACCATATATTTT. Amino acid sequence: CASSLFGVNTGNTIYF.

In DNA, the CDR3 is TGTGCCAGCAAAACCCGTAGGGGAACAGATACGCAGTATTTT. It encodes CASKTRRGTDTQYF. The chain uses TRBV6-5 and TRBJ2-3, with D possibly being TRBD1 (5 bases). The CDR3 runs 14 residues. Germline-derived CDR1 and CDR2 are MNHEY and SVGAGI. Trimming took 7 bases from V and 3 from J, leaving 14 bases between them.

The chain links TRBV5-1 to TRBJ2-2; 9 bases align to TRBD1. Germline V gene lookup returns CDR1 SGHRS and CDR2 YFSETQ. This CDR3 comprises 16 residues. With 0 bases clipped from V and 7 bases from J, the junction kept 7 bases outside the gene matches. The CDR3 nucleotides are TGCGCCAGCAGCTTGGACGCGGGACAGGGCAGCGGGGAGCTGTTTTTT. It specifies CASSLDAGQGSGELFF.

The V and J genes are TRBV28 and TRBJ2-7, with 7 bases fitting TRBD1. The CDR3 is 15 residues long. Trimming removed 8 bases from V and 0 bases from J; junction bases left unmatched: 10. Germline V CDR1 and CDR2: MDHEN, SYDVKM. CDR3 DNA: TGTGCCAGCGGCCCCGTGGACAGGACCTCCTACGAGCAGTACTTC. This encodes CASGPVDRTSYEQYF.

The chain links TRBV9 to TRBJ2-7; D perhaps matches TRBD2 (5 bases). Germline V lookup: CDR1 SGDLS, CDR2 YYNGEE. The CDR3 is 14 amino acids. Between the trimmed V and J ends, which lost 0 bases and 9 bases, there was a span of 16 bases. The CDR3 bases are TGTGCCAGCAGCGTAGAAGCTATCGGACTCGCGCAGTACTTC. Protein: CASSVEAIGLAQYF. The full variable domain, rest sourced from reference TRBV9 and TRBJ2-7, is DSGVTQTPKHLITATGQRVTLRCSPRSGDLSVYWYQQSLDQGLQFLIQYYNGEERAKGNILERFSAQQFPDLHSELNLSSLELGDSALYFCASSVEAIGLAQYFGPGTRLTVT.

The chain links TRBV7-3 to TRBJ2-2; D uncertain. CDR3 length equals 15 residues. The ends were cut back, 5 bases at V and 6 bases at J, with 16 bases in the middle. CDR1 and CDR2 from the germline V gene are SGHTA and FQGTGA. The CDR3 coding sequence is TGTGCCAGCAGCCCCTCGGATCCCCGTCCCGGGGAGCTGTTTTTT. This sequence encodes CASSPSDPRPGELFF.

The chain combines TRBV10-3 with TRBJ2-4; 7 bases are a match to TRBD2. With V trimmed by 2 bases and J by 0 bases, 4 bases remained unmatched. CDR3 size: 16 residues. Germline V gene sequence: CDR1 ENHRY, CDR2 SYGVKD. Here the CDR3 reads CAISEVRGGAKNIQYF. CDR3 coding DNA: TGTGCCATCAGTGAGGTACGCGGGGGAGCCAAAAACATTCAGTACTTC.

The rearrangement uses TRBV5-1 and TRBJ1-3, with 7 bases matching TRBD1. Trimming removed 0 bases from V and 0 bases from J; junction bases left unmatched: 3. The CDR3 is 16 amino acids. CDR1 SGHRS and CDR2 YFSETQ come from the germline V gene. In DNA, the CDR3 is TGCGCCAGCAGCTTGGCACCAGGGGGCTCTGGAAACACCATATATTTT. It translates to CASSLAPGGSGNTIYF.

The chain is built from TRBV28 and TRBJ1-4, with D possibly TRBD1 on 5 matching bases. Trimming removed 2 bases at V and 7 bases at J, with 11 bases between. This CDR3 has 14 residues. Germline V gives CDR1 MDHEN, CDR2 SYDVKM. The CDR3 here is CASSLAGPLEKLFF. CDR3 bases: TGTGCCAGCAGTTTAGCGGGACCGCTTGAAAAACTGTTTTTT.

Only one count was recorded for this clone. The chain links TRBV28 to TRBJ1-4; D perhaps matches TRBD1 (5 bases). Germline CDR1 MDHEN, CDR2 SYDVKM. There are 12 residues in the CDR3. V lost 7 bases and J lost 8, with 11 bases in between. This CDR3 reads CASKPGGEKLFF. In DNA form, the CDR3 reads TGTGCCAGCAAGCCCGGGGGGGAAAAACTGTTTTTT. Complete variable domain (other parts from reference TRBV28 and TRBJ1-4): DVKVTQSSRYLVKRTGEKVFLECVQDMDHENMFWYRQDPGLGLRLIYFSYDVKMKEKGDIPEGYSVSREKKERFSLILESASTNQTSMYLCASKPGGEKLFFGSGTQLSVL.

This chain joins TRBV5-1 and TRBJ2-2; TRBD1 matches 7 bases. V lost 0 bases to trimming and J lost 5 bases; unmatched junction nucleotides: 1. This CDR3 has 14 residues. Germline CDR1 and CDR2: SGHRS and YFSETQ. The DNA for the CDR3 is TGCGCCAGCAGCTTGGCGGACAGGACCGGGGAGCTGTTTTTT. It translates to CASSLADRTGELFF.

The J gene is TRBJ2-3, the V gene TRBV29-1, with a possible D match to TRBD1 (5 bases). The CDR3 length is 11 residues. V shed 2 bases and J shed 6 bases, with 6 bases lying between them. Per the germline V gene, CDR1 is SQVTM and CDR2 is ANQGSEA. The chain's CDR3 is CSVEKGDTQYF. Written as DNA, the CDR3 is TGCAGCGTTGAAAAGGGGGATACGCAGTATTTT.